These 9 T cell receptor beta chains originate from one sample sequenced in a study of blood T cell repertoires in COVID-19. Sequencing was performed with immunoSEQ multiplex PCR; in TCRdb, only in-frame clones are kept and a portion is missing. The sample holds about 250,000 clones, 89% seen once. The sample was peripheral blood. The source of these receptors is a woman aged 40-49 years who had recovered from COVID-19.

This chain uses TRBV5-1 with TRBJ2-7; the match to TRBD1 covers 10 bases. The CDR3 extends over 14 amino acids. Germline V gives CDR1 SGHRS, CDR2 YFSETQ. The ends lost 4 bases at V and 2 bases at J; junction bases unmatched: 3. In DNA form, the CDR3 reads TGCGCCAGCAGCGGGACAGGGGCCCCCTACGAGCAGTACTTC. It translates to CASSGTGAPYEQYF.

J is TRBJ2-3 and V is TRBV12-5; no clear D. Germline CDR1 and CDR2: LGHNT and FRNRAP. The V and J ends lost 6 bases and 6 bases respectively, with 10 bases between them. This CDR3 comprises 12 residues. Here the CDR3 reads CASGPFPDTQYF. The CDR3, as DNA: TGTGCTAGTGGCCCGTTTCCGGATACGCAGTATTTT.

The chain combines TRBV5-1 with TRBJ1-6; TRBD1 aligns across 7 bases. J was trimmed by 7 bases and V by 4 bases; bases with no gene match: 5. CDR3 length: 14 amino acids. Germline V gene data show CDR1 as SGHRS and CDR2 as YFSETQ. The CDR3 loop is CASSEGTENSPLHF. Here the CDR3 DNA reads TGCGCCAGCAGCGAGGGGACAGAAAATTCACCCCTCCACTTT. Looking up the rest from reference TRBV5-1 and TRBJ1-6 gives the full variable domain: KAGVTQTPRYLIKTRGQQVTLSCSPISGHRSVSWYQQTPGQGLQFLFEYFSETQRNKGNFPGRFSGRQFSNSRSEMNVSTLELGDSALYLCASSEGTENSPLHFGNGTRLTVT.

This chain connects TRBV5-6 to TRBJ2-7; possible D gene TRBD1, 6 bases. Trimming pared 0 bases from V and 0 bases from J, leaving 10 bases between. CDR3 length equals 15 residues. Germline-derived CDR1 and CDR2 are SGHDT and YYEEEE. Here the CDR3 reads CASSLAQGTSYEQYF. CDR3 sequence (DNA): TGTGCCAGCAGCTTGGCTCAGGGGACCTCCTACGAGCAGTACTTC.

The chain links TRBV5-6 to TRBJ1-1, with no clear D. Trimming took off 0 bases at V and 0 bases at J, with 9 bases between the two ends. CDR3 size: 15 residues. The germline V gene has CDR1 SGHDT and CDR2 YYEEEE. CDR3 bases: TGTGCCAGCAGCTTGGGATCAGTCATGAACACTGAAGCTTTCTTT. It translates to CASSLGSVMNTEAFF.

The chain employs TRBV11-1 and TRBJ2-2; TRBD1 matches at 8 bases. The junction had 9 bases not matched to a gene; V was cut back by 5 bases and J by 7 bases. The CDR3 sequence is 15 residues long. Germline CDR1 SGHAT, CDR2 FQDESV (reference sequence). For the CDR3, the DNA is TGTGCCAGCAGCGCCGACAGGGGTGTAAACGGGGAGCTGTTTTTT. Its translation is CASSADRGVNGELFF. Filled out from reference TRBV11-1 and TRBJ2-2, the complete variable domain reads EAEVAQSPRYKITEKSQAVAFWCDPISGHATLYWYRQILGQGPELLVQFQDESVVDDSQLPKDRFSAERLKGVDSTLKIQPAELGDSAMYLCASSADRGVNGELFFGEGSRLTVL.

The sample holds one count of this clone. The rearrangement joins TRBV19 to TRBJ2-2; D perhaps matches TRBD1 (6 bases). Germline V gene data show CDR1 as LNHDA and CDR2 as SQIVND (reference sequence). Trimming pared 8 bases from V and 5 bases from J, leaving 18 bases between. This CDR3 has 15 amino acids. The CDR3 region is CASQGGGVGTGELFF. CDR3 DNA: TGTGCCAGTCAAGGGGGTGGAGTGGGTACCGGGGAGCTGTTTTTT.

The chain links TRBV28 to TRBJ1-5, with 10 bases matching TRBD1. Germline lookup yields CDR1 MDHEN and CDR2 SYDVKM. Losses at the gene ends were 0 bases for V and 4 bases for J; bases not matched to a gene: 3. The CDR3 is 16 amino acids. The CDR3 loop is CASSLWTGQGNQPQHF. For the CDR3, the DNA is TGTGCCAGCAGTTTATGGACGGGACAGGGGAATCAGCCCCAGCATTTT.

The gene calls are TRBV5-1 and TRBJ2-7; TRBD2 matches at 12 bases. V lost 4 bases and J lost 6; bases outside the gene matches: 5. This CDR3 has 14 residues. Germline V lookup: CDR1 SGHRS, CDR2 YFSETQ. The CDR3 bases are TGCGCCAGCAGCCCGTCTAGCGGGAGGGTCGAGCAGTACTTC. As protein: CASSPSSGRVEQYF.